This T cell receptor beta chain is drawn from a study of chemoradiotherapy in HPV16-positive cancers. Study-wide findings and caveats: Only a couple of HPV16-positive patients supplied the functional HPV-specificity definition.

The table came from immunoSEQ multiplex PCR; TCRdb's copy has only in-frame clones and leaves some out. Here the sample spans about 16,000 clones, 89% being singletons. On this clone: What it binds is unknown.

The germline gives CDR1 LNHNV, CDR2 YYDKDF (reference sequence). The CDR3 loop spans 15 amino acids. The junction had 5 bases not matched to a gene; V was cut back by 0 bases and J by 7 bases. Specimen: blood, collected from a patient who underwent chemoradiotherapy. The receptor's source is a human donor with HPV-associated anogenital cancer. The V gene is TRBV15, the J gene TRBJ1-4, with 7 bases lining up with TRBD1. CDR3 protein: CATSRERGRSEKLFF. CDR3 sequence (DNA): TGTGCCACCAGCAGAGAAAGGGGGCGCAGTGAAAAACTGTTTTTT.